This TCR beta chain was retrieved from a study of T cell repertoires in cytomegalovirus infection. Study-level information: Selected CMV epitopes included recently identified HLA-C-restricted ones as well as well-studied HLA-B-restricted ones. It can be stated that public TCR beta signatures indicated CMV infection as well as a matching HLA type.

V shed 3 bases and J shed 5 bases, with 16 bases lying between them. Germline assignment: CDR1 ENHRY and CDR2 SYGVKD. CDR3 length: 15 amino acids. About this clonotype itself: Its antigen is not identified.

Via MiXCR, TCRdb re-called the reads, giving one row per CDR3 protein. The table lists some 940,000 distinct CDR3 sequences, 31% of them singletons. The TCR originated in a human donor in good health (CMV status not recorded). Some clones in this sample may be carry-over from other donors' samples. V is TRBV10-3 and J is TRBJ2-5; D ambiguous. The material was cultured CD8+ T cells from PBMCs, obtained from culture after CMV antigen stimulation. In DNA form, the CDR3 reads TGTGCCATCAGTGAATTCAGAGGAGAGATGGAGACCCAGTACTTC. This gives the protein CAISEFRGEMETQYF.